One sample yielded the 22 T cell receptor beta chains listed below, sequenced in a study of shared clonotypes between healthy human individuals (dated by TCRdb to 2020 to 2022). CD8 naive samples were CD45RO-negative cells positively selected for CCR7, giving a CD45RA+CCR7+ population that excluded TemRA cells. Receptors were amplified or captured by the immunoSEQ multiplex PCR assay. TCRdb took over this immuneACCESS table, retaining in-frame rearrangements with V and J assigned. Such tables are incomplete; in checked studies, under half of the missing clones stem from an unresolved V gene, and the remainder is unexplained. A total of about 2.1 million clones appear in this sample, 85% to 95% of them only once. Of the sample, more than 1.5% is held by the ten largest clones. Sequenced material: naive CD8+ T cells from PBMCs. Interpreted using the paper, the cell subset or site label stands for: CD45RA+CCR7+. Source of these receptors: a man aged 18 to 30 in good health. Some clones in this sample may be carry-over from other donors' samples.

This clone was found once. V and J are TRBV29-1 and TRBJ2-7, with 9 bases identical to TRBD1. V gave up 7 bases and J gave up 2 bases; unmatched junction bases: 6. There are 13 residues in the CDR3. The V gene's germline CDR1 is SQVTM and CDR2 ANQGSEA. In nucleotides, the CDR3 is TGCAGCGCCTGGACAGGGGCGGCCTACGAGCAGTACTTC. Translation gives CSAWTGAAYEQYF.

J is TRBJ2-3 and V is TRBV19, with D tentatively TRBD1 or TRBD2 (5 bases each). Germline V gene data show CDR1 as LNHDA and CDR2 as SQIVND (reference sequence). Trimming removed 1 base from V and 5 bases from J, with 10 bases in between. The CDR3 spans 14 residues. This CDR3 is CASSIAPGRDTQYF. The CDR3, as DNA: TGTGCCAGTAGTATAGCGCCGGGACGAGATACGCAGTATTTT.

Concerning this clone itself: Other DNA variants within this sample encode the same CDR3. The chain carries TRBV7-9 and TRBJ1-1; D unresolved. Trimming took off 1 base at V and 4 bases at J, with 4 bases between the two ends. CDR1 is SEHNR and CDR2 is FQNEAQ in the germline V gene (reference sequence). This CDR3 spans 12 amino acids. The CDR3 sequence is CASSLGVTEAFF. The CDR3 nucleotides read TGTGCCAGCAGCTTAGGAGTCACTGAAGCTTTCTTT.

CDR3 nucleotides: TGCGCCAGCAGCTTGGATGCCAGCTCTCTCTACGAGCAGTACTTC. It encodes CASSLDASSLYEQYF. The V gene is TRBV5-1, the J gene TRBJ2-7; no clear D. Trimming took off 0 bases at V and 3 bases at J, with 13 bases between the two ends. The CDR3 has 15 residues. CDR1 and CDR2 (germline): SGHRS, YFSETQ. Complete variable domain (other parts from reference TRBV5-1 and TRBJ2-7): KAGVTQTPRYLIKTRGQQVTLSCSPISGHRSVSWYQQTPGQGLQFLFEYFSETQRNKGNFPGRFSGRQFSNSRSEMNVSTLELGDSALYLCASSLDASSLYEQYFGPGTRLTVT.

The chain links TRBV27 to TRBJ1-2, with 8 bases matching TRBD1. J gave up 2 bases and V 6 bases, and 8 bases lay outside the gene matches. The germline gives CDR1 MNHEY, CDR2 SMNVEV (reference sequence). The CDR3 is 15 amino acids. The CDR3, as DNA: TGTGCCAGCAGCCTAGGGACAGGCGGAAACTATGGCTACACCTTC. Amino acid sequence: CASSLGTGGNYGYTF.

Note on this clone: The identical CDR3 is also encoded by other nucleotide sequences in the sample. This chain links TRBV29-1 with TRBJ2-7, with D uncertain. V was cut by 0 bases and J by 4 bases, with 4 bases left in between. Germline V CDR1 and CDR2: SQVTM, ANQGSEA. The CDR3 loop spans 11 amino acids. As DNA, the CDR3 is TGCAGCGTTGAAGACGCTTACGAGCAGTACTTC. Translating gives CSVEDAYEQYF.

This clone was recorded only once. The J gene is TRBJ1-5, the V gene TRBV28, with D perhaps matching TRBD1 (5 bases). Looked up from germline, CDR1 is MDHEN and CDR2 is SYDVKM. V dropped 2 bases and J dropped 2 bases, with 10 bases sitting between them. The CDR3 consists of 15 residues. Here the CDR3 DNA reads TGTGCCAGCAGTTTACAGGGTATGGGCAATCAGCCCCAGCATTTT. Translating gives CASSLQGMGNQPQHF.

CDR3 DNA: TGTGCCAGCAGTGGAGACGACAGGGGACGCTCCTACGAGCAGTACTTC. Its translation is CASSGDDRGRSYEQYF. The chain employs TRBV2 and TRBJ2-7; 8 nucleotides line up with TRBD1. Germline loops: CDR1 SNHLY, CDR2 FYNNEI. The CDR3 contains 16 residues. Unmatched junction bases numbered 8, after V lost 4 bases and J lost 0 bases.

A single count supports this clone. V is TRBV2 and J is TRBJ2-3; D remains ambiguous. CDR1 SNHLY and CDR2 FYNNEI come from the germline V gene. The CDR3 extends over 14 amino acids. The V end lost 6 bases, the J end lost 4 bases, and 14 bases lay between the germline ends. The CDR3 bases are TGTGCCAGCAGGGGCCCACCGTTATCAGATACGCAGTATTTT. Encoded protein: CASRGPPLSDTQYF.

The chain joins TRBV11-1 to TRBJ1-2, with D maybe TRBD1 (5 bases). With 5 bases removed from V and 4 bases from J, the gap between germline ends came to 17 bases. Germline assignment: CDR1 SGHAT and CDR2 FQDESV (reference sequence). The CDR3 runs 15 residues. The CDR3 reads CASSAGQLISYGYTF. CDR3 DNA sequence: TGTGCCAGCAGCGCGGGGCAGCTGATTAGCTATGGCTACACCTTC.

J is TRBJ2-1 and V is TRBV11-2, with 7 bases that match TRBD2. Trimming took 1 base from V and 7 from J; bases not matched to a gene: 10. The germline V gene has CDR1 SGHAT and CDR2 FQNNGV. CDR3 length equals 16 residues. DNA for the CDR3: TGTGCCAGCAGCTTAGTGGCTAGCGGAGGGTGGAATGAGCAGTTCTTC. As protein: CASSLVASGGWNEQFF.

The chain combines TRBV29-1 with TRBJ1-2; 7 bases are shared with TRBD1. The germline V gene has CDR1 SQVTM and CDR2 ANQGSEA. Unmatched junction bases numbered 4, after V lost 7 bases and J lost 2 bases. CDR3 length equals 12 residues. CDR3 nucleotides: TGCAGCGCCAGGGGGTCCAACTATGGCTACACCTTC. It encodes CSARGSNYGYTF.

CDR3 sequence reads: CASSTEYGPFYNEQFF. CDR3 bases: TGTGCCAGCAGTACAGAATACGGACCGTTCTACAATGAGCAGTTCTTC. The gene calls are TRBV28 and TRBJ2-1; the D is unclear. The V gene lost 5 bases and the J gene lost 3 bases, with 17 bases spanning the gap. CDR3 length: 16 residues. In germline, CDR1 is MDHEN, CDR2 SYDVKM.

This sequence joins TRBV11-1 and TRBJ2-7, with 8 bases that match TRBD1. V dropped 1 base and J dropped 4; count of bases not matched to a gene: 0. The CDR3 runs 13 residues. CDR1 SGHAT and CDR2 FQDESV come from the germline V gene (reference sequence). CDR3 nucleotides: TGTGCCAGCAGCTTAGACAGGGGGTACGAGCAGTACTTC. Protein product: CASSLDRGYEQYF.

Turning to this clone: This sample includes further DNA sequences coding for the same CDR3. The J gene is TRBJ2-7, the V gene TRBV30; D remains ambiguous. CDR3 length: 13 amino acids. Trimming pared 0 bases from V and 4 bases from J, leaving 10 bases between. Germline V lookup: CDR1 GTSNPN, CDR2 SVGIG (reference sequence). The CDR3 protein is CAWSVQAPYEQYF. The CDR3 DNA reads as TGTGCCTGGAGTGTCCAGGCACCTTACGAGCAGTACTTC. Supplemented by reference TRBV30 and TRBJ2-7, the full variable domain reads SQTIHQWPATLVQPVGSPLSLECTVEGTSNPNLYWYRQAAGRGLQLLFYSVGIGQISSEVPQNLSASRPQDRQFILSSKKLLLSDSGFYLCAWSVQAPYEQYFGPGTRLTVT.

The chain has TRBV30 and TRBJ2-5; D gene uncertain. V was clipped by 4 bases and J by 0 bases, with 9 bases between them. Germline assignment: CDR1 GTSNPN and CDR2 SVGIG (reference sequence). This CDR3 has 13 amino acids. The CDR3 sequence: CAWTSANQETQYF. DNA for the CDR3: TGTGCCTGGACCAGCGCCAACCAAGAGACCCAGTACTTC.

The chain carries TRBV11-3 and TRBJ2-1, with D perhaps being TRBD1 or TRBD2 (6 bases each). Trimming cost V 8 bases and J 5 bases, with 13 bases left between them. This CDR3 has 13 amino acids. Germline CDR1 SGHNT, CDR2 YENEEA. The CDR3 reads CASQGRGDNEQFF. As DNA, the CDR3 is TGTGCCAGCCAGGGGCGGGGCGACAATGAGCAGTTCTTC.

The V gene is TRBV11-2, the J gene TRBJ2-3, with 8 bases identical to TRBD2. The CDR3 covers 15 residues. V dropped 1 base and J dropped 2; count of bases not matched to a gene: 2. From germline, CDR1 is SGHAT and CDR2 FQNNGV. The CDR3, as DNA: TGTGCCAGCAGCTTAGGCGGGGGGCACACAGATACGCAGTATTTT. This gives the protein CASSLGGGHTDTQYF.

The CDR3 spells CASSSRTDGNTIYF. The DNA of the CDR3 is TGTGCCAGCAGCTCTCGGACCGATGGAAACACCATATATTTT. The gene calls are TRBV7-9 and TRBJ1-3; D gene unclear. The CDR3 runs to 14 residues. Looked up from germline, CDR1 is SEHNR and CDR2 is FQNEAQ (reference sequence). The V gene lost 4 bases and the J gene lost 3 bases, with 10 bases spanning the gap.

The J gene is TRBJ2-3, the V gene TRBV29-1; 16 bases line up with TRBD2. After removal of 6 bases from V and 0 bases from J, the junction contained 9 bases not matched to a gene. The CDR3 runs to 18 residues. Germline CDR1 reads SQVTM; CDR2 reads ANQGSEA. CDR3: CSVTGTSGRVGSTDTQYF. CDR3 nucleotides: TGCAGCGTAACCGGGACTAGCGGGAGGGTGGGTAGCACAGATACGCAGTATTTT.

The V call is TRBV7-6, the J call TRBJ1-6; D is undetermined. V lost 5 bases, J lost 2 bases, and 13 bases lay in between. CDR1 is SGHVS, CDR2 FNYEAQ, per germline. The CDR3 sequence is 16 residues long. The chain's CDR3 is CASSPGLGAYNSPLHF. For the CDR3, the DNA is TGTGCCAGCAGCCCAGGACTTGGAGCCTATAATTCACCCCTCCACTTT.

J is TRBJ2-5 and V is TRBV4-1, with TRBD2 identical over 11 bases. Germline values: CDR1 MGHRA, CDR2 YSYEKL. V trimming: 7 bases; J trimming: 2 bases; junction bases outside the gene matches: 18. This CDR3 region has 19 residues. The chain's CDR3 is CASNRNWGLAEGNQETQYF. The CDR3 nucleotides read TGCGCCAGCAACCGAAACTGGGGACTAGCGGAGGGTAATCAAGAGACCCAGTACTTC.